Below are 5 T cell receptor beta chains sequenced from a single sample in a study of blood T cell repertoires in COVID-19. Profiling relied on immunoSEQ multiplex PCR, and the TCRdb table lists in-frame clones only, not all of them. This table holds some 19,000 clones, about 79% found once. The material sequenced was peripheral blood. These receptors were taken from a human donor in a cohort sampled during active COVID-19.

The CDR3 here is CASPDSGTERATANEKLFF. The DNA of the CDR3 is TGTGCCAGTCCGGACTCCGGGACAGAAAGGGCCACCGCTAATGAAAAACTGTTTTTT. This chain links TRBV19 with TRBJ1-4; 7 bases are a match to TRBD1. Trimming cost V 8 bases and J 3 bases; bases outside gene matches: 21. This CDR3 comprises 19 residues. Germline loops: CDR1 LNHDA, CDR2 SQIVND (reference sequence).

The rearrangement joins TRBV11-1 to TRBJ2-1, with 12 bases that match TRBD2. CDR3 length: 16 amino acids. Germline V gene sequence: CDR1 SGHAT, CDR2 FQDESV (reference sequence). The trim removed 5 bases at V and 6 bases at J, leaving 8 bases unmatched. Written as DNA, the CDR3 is TGTGCCAGCAGCCCCCCTAGCGGGAGGGGCATCAATGAGCAGTTCTTC. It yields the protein CASSPPSGRGINEQFF.

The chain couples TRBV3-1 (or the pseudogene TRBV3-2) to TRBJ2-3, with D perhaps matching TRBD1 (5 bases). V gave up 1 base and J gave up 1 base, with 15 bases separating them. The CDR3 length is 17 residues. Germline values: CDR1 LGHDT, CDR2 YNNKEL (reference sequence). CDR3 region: CASSQGAYFRGTDTQYF. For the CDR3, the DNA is TGTGCCAGCAGCCAAGGGGCCTATTTCAGGGGCACAGATACGCAGTATTTT.

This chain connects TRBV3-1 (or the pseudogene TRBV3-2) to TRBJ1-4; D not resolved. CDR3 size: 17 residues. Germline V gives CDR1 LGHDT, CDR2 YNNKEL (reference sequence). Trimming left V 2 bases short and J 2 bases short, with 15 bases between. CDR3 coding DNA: TGTGCCAGCAGCCAATCGGAGGTGAGAGCGACTAATGAAAAACTGTTTTTT. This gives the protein CASSQSEVRATNEKLFF.

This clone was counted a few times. The CDR3 bases are TGTGCCATCACGGCTAGCGTCGCTAGCACAGATACGCAGTATTTT. It encodes CAITASVASTDTQYF. The chain has TRBV10-3 and TRBJ2-3; a weak D match, TRBD2 (6 bases). The CDR3 runs 15 residues. Trimming removed 7 bases from V and 0 bases from J, with 14 bases in between. CDR1 and CDR2 from the germline V gene are ENHRY and SYGVKD.